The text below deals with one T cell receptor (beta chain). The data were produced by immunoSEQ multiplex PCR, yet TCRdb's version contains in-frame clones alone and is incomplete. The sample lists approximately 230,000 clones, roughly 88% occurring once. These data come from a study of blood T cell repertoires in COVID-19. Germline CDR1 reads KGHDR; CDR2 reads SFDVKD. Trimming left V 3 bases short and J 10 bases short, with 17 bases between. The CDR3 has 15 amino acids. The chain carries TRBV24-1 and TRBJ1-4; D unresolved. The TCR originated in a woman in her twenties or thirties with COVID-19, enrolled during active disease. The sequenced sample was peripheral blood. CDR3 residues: CATSDPADLEGKLFF. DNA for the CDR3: TGTGCCACCAGTGATCCCGCAGACCTGGAGGGAAAACTGTTTTTT.